The 21 T cell receptor beta chains given below trace back to one sample, sequenced in a study of blood T cell repertoires in COVID-19. Assay: immunoSEQ multiplex PCR; the TCRdb copy retains only in-frame clones and omits some. The profile shows 90,000 or so clones, roughly 87% of them singletons. The sample taken for sequencing was peripheral blood. All receptors derive from a man between 18 and 29 years old with COVID-19, enrolled during active disease.

This chain joins TRBV24-1 and TRBJ2-7, with TRBD1 matching 9 bases. Germline CDR1 KGHDR, CDR2 SFDVKD. Trimming at V came to 5 bases and at J to 1 base, leaving 8 bases not matched to a gene. The CDR3 is 16 residues long. In DNA form, the CDR3 reads TGTGCCACCAGTGCCTCCACCGGGACAGGGTCCTACGAGCAGTACTTC. This sequence encodes CATSASTGTGSYEQYF.

The table lists this clone with a count of one. The DNA for the CDR3 is TGTGCCAGCAGCCAAGATGGGCCCCGGGTCCTGGGACTATCCTACGAGCAGTACTTC. Encoded protein: CASSQDGPRVLGLSYEQYF. J is TRBJ2-7 and V is TRBV14, with 7 bases lining up with TRBD2. CDR1 SGHDN and CDR2 FVKESK come from the germline V gene. There are 19 residues in the CDR3. J was trimmed by 1 base and V by 0 bases; bases with no gene match: 15. Based on the CDR3 plus reference TRBV14 and TRBJ2-7, the full variable domain is EAGVTQFPSHSVIEKGQTVTLRCDPISGHDNLYWYRRVMGKEIKFLLHFVKESKQDESGMPNNRFLAERTGGTYSTLKVQPAELEDSGVYFCASSQDGPRVLGLSYEQYFGPGTRLTVT.

The chain links TRBV18 to TRBJ1-5, with D perhaps TRBD1 (6 bases). The CDR3 runs to 15 residues. Looked up from germline, CDR1 is KGHSH and CDR2 is LQKENI. Trimming removed 7 bases from V and 6 bases from J, with 19 bases in between. This CDR3 reads CASFPGWQGSQPQHF. CDR3 nucleotides: TGTGCCAGCTTTCCCGGATGGCAGGGGAGTCAGCCCCAGCATTTT.

The chain couples TRBV6-1 to TRBJ1-5, with 8 nucleotides matching TRBD1. Trimming took 1 base from V and 3 from J; bases not matched to a gene: 5. This CDR3 contains 16 residues. Germline CDR1 MNHNS, CDR2 SASEGT. CDR3 bases: TGTGCCAGCAGTGAAGGAACAGGGGGATTCAATCAGCCCCAGCATTTT. Amino acid sequence: CASSEGTGGFNQPQHF.

The DNA for the CDR3 is TGTGCCAGCAGCCCAGGTTACAATGAGCAGTTCTTC. It yields the protein CASSPGYNEQFF. The chain links TRBV5-5 to TRBJ2-1, with no clear D. CDR1 and CDR2 from the germline V gene are SGHKS and YYEKEE (reference sequence). This CDR3 region has 12 residues. Trimming removed 4 bases at V and 4 bases at J, with 6 bases between.

The chain carries TRBV15 and TRBJ1-1; 12 bases line up with TRBD1. Unmatched junction bases numbered 13, after V lost 1 base and J lost 4 bases. Germline loops: CDR1 LNHNV, CDR2 YYDKDF (reference sequence). This CDR3 has 19 residues. The DNA of the CDR3 is TGTGCCACCAGCAGAGGTCTAGCCGGGACAGGGGGCCTCAGCACTGAAGCTTTCTTT. Translation: CATSRGLAGTGGLSTEAFF.

This sequence joins TRBV27 and TRBJ1-5; the D gene is possibly TRBD1 (5 bases). V lost 0 bases to trimming and J lost 5 bases, with 11 bases between them. The CDR3 loop spans 15 amino acids. Germline CDR1 reads MNHEY; CDR2 reads SMNVEV (reference sequence). The CDR3 is CASSLSWGVDQPQHF. The CDR3 DNA reads as TGTGCCAGCAGTTTATCGTGGGGCGTGGATCAGCCCCAGCATTTT.

This rearrangement joins TRBV7-2 to TRBJ2-5; 9 bases agree with TRBD1. The V gene's germline CDR1 is SGHTA and CDR2 FQGNSA. Germline trimming cut 1 base from V and 2 bases from J; bases unmatched to any gene: 5. The CDR3 consists of 16 residues. Here the CDR3 reads CASSLGPGTGQETQYF. CDR3 nucleotide sequence: TGTGCCAGCAGCTTAGGCCCCGGGACAGGGCAAGAGACCCAGTACTTC.

Notes on this clone: This specimen includes other DNA sequences encoding the same CDR3. V gene TRBV28 combines with J gene TRBJ1-1; D call uncertain. This CDR3 region has 14 residues. In germline, CDR1 is MDHEN, CDR2 SYDVKM. V shed 5 bases and J shed 2 bases, with 12 bases lying between them. The CDR3 is CASSPLAVNTEAFF. Here the CDR3 DNA reads TGTGCCAGCAGTCCCCTCGCAGTTAACACTGAAGCTTTCTTT.

The chain employs TRBV2 and TRBJ1-6, with TRBD1 identical over 8 bases. CDR1 is SNHLY, CDR2 FYNNEI, per germline. CDR3 length: 16 residues. V shed 8 bases, J shed 7 bases, and the junction held 13 bases outside the gene matches. The CDR3 protein is CASYGGQGTRNSPLHF. The CDR3 DNA follows: TGTGCCAGCTATGGAGGACAGGGAACGAGGAATTCACCCCTCCACTTT.

The rearrangement links TRBV6-5 to TRBJ2-7; D gene uncertain. This CDR3 region has 12 residues. Trimming left V 4 bases short and J 6 bases short, with 10 bases between. Germline V gene data show CDR1 as MNHEY and CDR2 as SVGAGI. CDR3 amino acids: CASSSQSLEQYF. DNA for the CDR3: TGTGCCAGCAGTTCCCAGTCCCTCGAGCAGTACTTC.

The V call is TRBV7-2, the J call TRBJ1-2, with 8 bases that match TRBD1. The V segment lost 5 bases and the J segment 2 bases; nucleotides outside the gene matches: 4. The germline V gene encodes CDR1 SGHTA and CDR2 FQGNSA. The CDR3 runs to 14 residues. Here the CDR3 reads CASSIYRGNYGYTF. The CDR3 DNA reads TGTGCCAGCAGCATTTACAGGGGGAACTATGGCTACACCTTC.

J is TRBJ2-7 and V is TRBV15, with D perhaps TRBD2 (6 bases). Germline CDR1 LNHNV, CDR2 YYDKDF (reference sequence). V was pared by 5 bases and J by 7 bases, with 18 bases between. This CDR3 is built from 14 residues. The CDR3 region is CATSPQSGLREQYF. The CDR3, as DNA: TGTGCCACCAGCCCCCAGAGCGGGCTGAGGGAGCAGTACTTC. Full variable domain (remainder filled in from reference TRBV15 and TRBJ2-7): DAMVIQNPRYQVTQFGKPVTLSCSQTLNHNVMYWYQQKSSQAPKLLFHYYDKDFNNEADTPDNFQSRRPNTSFCFLDIRSPGLGDTAMYLCATSPQSGLREQYFGPGTRLTVT.

This clone has just one count. The chain's CDR3 is CAWSTTGSQPQHF. DNA of the CDR3: TGTGCCTGGAGTACGACAGGGAGTCAGCCCCAGCATTTT. The chain has TRBV30 and TRBJ1-5, with TRBD1 matching 7 bases. CDR3 length: 13 residues. Germline V CDR1 and CDR2: GTSNPN, SVGIG (reference sequence). J gave up 6 bases and V 2 bases, and 4 bases lay outside the gene matches.

CDR3 sequence: CASSGQGRTGELFF. The CDR3 DNA is TGTGCCAGCAGTGGGCAGGGCAGGACCGGGGAGCTGTTTTTT. The J gene is TRBJ2-2, the V gene TRBV2; D is perhaps TRBD1 (5 bases). V was trimmed by 4 bases and J by 5 bases, leaving 11 bases between them. Germline lookup yields CDR1 SNHLY and CDR2 FYNNEI. The CDR3 is made up of 14 amino acids.

The J gene is TRBJ2-1, the V gene TRBV19; weak D call: TRBD2 (6 bases). The germline V gene encodes CDR1 LNHDA and CDR2 SQIVND (reference sequence). This CDR3 has 15 residues. V was pared by 1 base and J by 7 bases, with 14 bases between. The CDR3 spells CASSIASGSMNEQFF. Here the CDR3 DNA reads TGTGCCAGTAGTATAGCGAGCGGGTCTATGAATGAGCAGTTCTTC.

The J gene is TRBJ2-7, the V gene TRBV18, with D tentatively TRBD1 (5 bases). V dropped 3 bases and J dropped 5 bases, with 17 bases sitting between them. CDR1 KGHSH and CDR2 LQKENI come from the germline V gene. The CDR3 is 15 amino acids. This chain's CDR3 is CASSPSVGPPNEQYF. DNA for the CDR3: TGTGCCAGCTCACCCTCGGTGGGGCCCCCCAACGAGCAGTACTTC.

The chain is built from TRBV11-2 and TRBJ1-2; 9 bases map to TRBD1. Germline V gene data show CDR1 as SGHAT and CDR2 as FQNNGV. V trimming: 0 bases; J trimming: 8 bases; junction bases outside the gene matches: 13. The CDR3 extends over 17 amino acids. This CDR3 reads CASSLDRRTGALRGYTF. Here the CDR3 DNA reads TGTGCCAGCAGCTTAGATCGGAGGACAGGGGCTTTAAGGGGCTACACCTTC.

The chain recombines TRBV27 with TRBJ1-2; no definite D call. CDR1 is MNHEY, CDR2 SMNVEV, per germline (reference sequence). The length of the CDR3 is 12 residues. V was shortened by 6 bases and J by 7 bases, with 12 bases between the two germline ends. CDR3 coding DNA: TGTGCCAGCAGATTCAGGTACACTGGCTACACCTTC. This sequence encodes CASRFRYTGYTF.

The rearrangement links TRBV18 to TRBJ2-3; tentative D call: TRBD1 (5 bases). Germline CDR1 reads KGHSH; CDR2 reads LQKENI. Between the trimmed V and J ends, which lost 2 bases and 5 bases, there was a span of 5 bases. CDR3 length: 12 residues. The CDR3 loop is CASSPRGDTQYF. CDR3 DNA sequence: TGTGCCAGCTCACCAAGGGGAGATACGCAGTATTTT.

The count of this clone is one. The V gene is TRBV27, the J gene TRBJ1-5; 10 bases map to TRBD1. Germline trimming cut 6 bases from V and 2 bases from J; bases unmatched to any gene: 4. CDR1 is MNHEY, CDR2 SMNVEV, per germline (reference sequence). The CDR3 totals 15 residues. This chain's CDR3 is CASSRQGAGNQPQHF. The CDR3 bases are TGTGCCAGCAGCCGACAGGGGGCAGGCAATCAGCCCCAGCATTTT.